This TCR beta chain was captured in a study of blood T cell repertoires in COVID-19. It was during active infection that Seattle patients were enrolled and then longitudinally followed. The CDR3 contains 16 residues. The germline V and J ends were trimmed by 1 base and 0 bases, with 9 bases remaining between them. Germline CDR1 is LGHDT and CDR2 is YNNKEL (reference sequence). Authors' processing steps: Counts of nucleated cells, estimated from reference gene primer amplification, were obtained. This table comes from immunoSEQ multiplex PCR, and its TCRdb copy is limited to in-frame clones, with some not included. D and trimming come from the DNA, and the V and J calls and clone size come from that table. The table shows 150,000 to 200,000 clones, with approximately 80% occurring only once.

The receptor was isolated from a woman of 80 years or more with COVID-19, enrolled during active disease. V is TRBV3-1 (or the pseudogene TRBV3-2) and J is TRBJ1-4; tentatively, D is TRBD1 (6 bases). The sequenced sample was peripheral blood. In DNA, the CDR3 is TGTGCCAGCAGCCAAGGGACAGTAGCAACTAATGAAAAACTGTTTTTT. Its translation: CASSQGTVATNEKLFF.